The present TCR beta chain was sequenced within a study of identical twins. Regarding the study as a whole: Abundant cord blood beta clonotypes carried fewer insertions; memory repertoires showed none. Conclusions were based on cross-sectional statistical analysis, without following the same donors.

In its sample, this clonotype was seen many times. The antigen remains undetermined. Germline-derived CDR1 and CDR2 are DFQATT and SNEGSKA (reference sequence). V lost 5 bases and J 4 bases, leaving 11 bases between the germline ends. The length of the CDR3 is 12 residues. A template switching step contributed a universal primer site, while unique molecular identifiers were present in the cDNA. TCRdb used MiXCR to reprocess the 5' RACE reads, holding one entry per CDR3 protein. The sample includes a few hundred thousand distinct CDR3 sequences, around 9% seen only once; the top ten take more than 8%. Everyone who gave samples was a healthy Caucasian.

The V call is TRBV20-1, the J call TRBJ2-5; D might be TRBD2 (6 bases). The source of this sequence is a woman aged 50 to 60 in good health. Sequencing used naive T cells sorted from blood. DNA for the CDR3: TGCAGTGCTGTCGCGCGGGGAGAGACCCAGTACTTC. Translated: CSAVARGETQYF.